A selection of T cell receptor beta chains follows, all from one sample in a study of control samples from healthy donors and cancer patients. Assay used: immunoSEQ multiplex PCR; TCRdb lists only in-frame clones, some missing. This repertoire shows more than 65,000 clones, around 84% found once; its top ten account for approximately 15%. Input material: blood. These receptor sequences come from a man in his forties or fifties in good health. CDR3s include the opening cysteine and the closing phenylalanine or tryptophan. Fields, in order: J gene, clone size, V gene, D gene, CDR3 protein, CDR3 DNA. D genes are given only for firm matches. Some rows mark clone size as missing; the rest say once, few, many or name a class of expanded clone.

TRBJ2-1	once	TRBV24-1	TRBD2	CATSDPGDSGRALDEQFF	TGTGCCACCAGTGACCCCGGGGATAGCGGGAGGGCCTTAGATGAGCAGTTCTTC
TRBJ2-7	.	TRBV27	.	CASSSTTPAEQYF	TGTGCCAGCAGTTCAACGACTCCTGCCGAGCAGTACTTC
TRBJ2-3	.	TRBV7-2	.	CASSPERGTADTQYF	TGTGCCAGCAGCCCAGAGCGGGGGACAGCAGATACGCAGTATTTT
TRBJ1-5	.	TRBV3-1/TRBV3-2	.	CASSQAGQPQHF	TGTGCCAGCAGCCAAGCGGGTCAGCCCCAGCATTTT
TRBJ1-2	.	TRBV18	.	CASSPPGRRDYGYTF	TGTGCCAGCTCACCACCGGGGAGGAGGGACTATGGCTACACCTTC
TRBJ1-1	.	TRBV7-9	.	CASSTSGDTEAFF	TGTGCCAGCAGCACGTCAGGGGACACTGAAGCTTTCTTT
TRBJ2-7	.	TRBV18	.	CASSPPASPYEQYF	TGTGCCAGCTCACCACCGGCCAGTCCCTACGAGCAGTACTTC
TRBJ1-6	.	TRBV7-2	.	CASSSNNSPLHF	TGTGCCAGCAGCTCAAATAATTCACCCCTCCACTTT
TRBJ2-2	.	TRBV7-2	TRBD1	CASSPRTGPGTGELFF	TGTGCCAGCAGCCCGCGGACAGGCCCGGGAACCGGGGAGCTGTTTTTT
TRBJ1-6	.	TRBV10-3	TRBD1	CAISSDRGGNSPLHF	TGTGCCATCAGCTCGGACAGGGGTGGGAATTCACCCCTCCACTTT
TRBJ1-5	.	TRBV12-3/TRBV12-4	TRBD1	CASSSTGSEPQHF	TGTGCCAGCAGTTCGACAGGGTCCGAGCCCCAGCATTTT
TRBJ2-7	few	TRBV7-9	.	CASTDSYEQYF	TGTGCCAGCACCGATAGCTACGAGCAGTACTTC
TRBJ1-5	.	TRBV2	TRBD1	CASSDRTGGHQPQHF	TGTGCCAGCAGCGACCGGACAGGGGGCCATCAGCCCCAGCATTTT
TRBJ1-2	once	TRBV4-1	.	CASSQDRRKNYGYTF	TGCGCCAGCAGCCAAGATAGAAGGAAAAACTATGGCTACACCTTC
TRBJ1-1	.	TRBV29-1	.	CSVETQGRNTEAFF	TGCAGCGTTGAAACACAGGGCCGGAACACTGAAGCTTTCTTT
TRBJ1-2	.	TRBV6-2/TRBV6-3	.	CASSLNGGGYTF	TGTGCCAGCAGTCTAAATGGGGGCGGCTACACCTTC
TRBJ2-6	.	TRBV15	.	CATSRKGSGANVLTF	TGTGCCACCAGCAGAAAGGGCTCTGGGGCCAACGTCCTGACTTTC
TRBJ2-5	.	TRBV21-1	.	CASSTPRETQYF	TGTGCCAGCAGCACCCCCCGAGAGACCCAGTACTTC
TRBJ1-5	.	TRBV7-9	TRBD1	CASSAGTGREPQHF	TGTGCCAGCAGCGCCGGGACAGGGAGGGAGCCCCAGCATTTT
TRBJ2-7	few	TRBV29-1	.	CSVELGYEQYF	TGCAGCGTTGAATTGGGCTACGAGCAGTACTTC
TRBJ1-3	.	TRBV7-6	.	CASSLVQPGNSGNTIYF	TGTGCCAGCAGCTTAGTGCAGCCCGGGAACTCTGGAAACACCATATATTTT
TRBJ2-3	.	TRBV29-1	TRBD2	CSALQAGITDTQYF	TGCAGCGCCCTCCAAGCGGGGATCACAGATACGCAGTATTTT
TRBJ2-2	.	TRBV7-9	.	CASSLLGGELFF	TGTGCCAGCAGCTTACTCGGCGGGGAGCTGTTTTTT
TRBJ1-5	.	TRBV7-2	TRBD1	CASSSRQGRGPQHF	TGTGCCAGCAGCTCCCGACAGGGGAGAGGGCCCCAGCATTTT
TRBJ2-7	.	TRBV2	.	CASSASAEQYF	TGTGCCAGCAGTGCTAGCGCCGAGCAGTACTTC
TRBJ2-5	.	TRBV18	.	CASSPRRSETQYF	TGTGCCAGCTCACCGAGGAGGTCGGAGACCCAGTACTTC
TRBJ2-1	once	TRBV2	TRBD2	CASSQGLAGDEQFF	TGTGCCAGCAGTCAGGGACTAGCGGGAGATGAGCAGTTCTTC
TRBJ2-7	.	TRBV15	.	CATSRERAGVYYEQYF	TGTGCCACCAGCAGAGAGCGGGCAGGGGTCTACTACGAGCAGTACTTC
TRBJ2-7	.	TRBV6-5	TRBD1	CAASPGTGGYEQYF	TGTGCCGCCTCCCCGGGGACAGGCGGCTACGAGCAGTACTTC
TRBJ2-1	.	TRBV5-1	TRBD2	CASSPSGDYNEQFF	TGCGCCAGCAGCCCTAGCGGGGACTACAATGAGCAGTTCTTC
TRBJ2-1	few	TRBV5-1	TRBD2	CASRPRAGGAYNEQFF	TGCGCCAGCAGACCTCGGGCGGGAGGGGCCTACAATGAGCAGTTCTTC
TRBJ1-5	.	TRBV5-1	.	CATFTQPQHF	TGCGCCACATTCACCCAGCCCCAGCATTTT
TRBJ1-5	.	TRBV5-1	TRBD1	CASSVGQGAGQPQHF	TGCGCCAGCAGCGTGGGACAGGGGGCAGGTCAGCCCCAGCATTTT
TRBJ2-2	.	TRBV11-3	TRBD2	CASKRTSGPGELFF	TGTGCCAGCAAAAGGACTAGCGGGCCCGGGGAGCTGTTTTTT
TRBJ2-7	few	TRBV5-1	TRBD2	CASSLGTSGSYEQYF	TGCGCCAGCAGCTTAGGAACTAGCGGCTCCTACGAGCAGTACTTC
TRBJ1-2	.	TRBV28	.	CASISPGRRGYGYTF	TGTGCCAGCATCTCGCCGGGCCGTCGGGGCTATGGCTACACCTTC
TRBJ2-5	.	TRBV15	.	CATRSGSSQETQYF	TGTGCCACCAGATCCGGGTCCAGTCAAGAGACCCAGTACTTC
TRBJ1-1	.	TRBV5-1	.	CASSLTGYEAFF	TGCGCCAGCAGCCTAACAGGATATGAAGCTTTCTTT
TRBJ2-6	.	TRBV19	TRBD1	CASSSFRTGAAGANVLTF	TGTGCCAGTAGTTCTTTCCGGACAGGGGCGGCTGGGGCCAACGTCCTGACTTTC
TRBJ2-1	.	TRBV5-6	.	CASSSLASSYNEQFF	TGTGCCAGCAGCTCGCTGGCTAGCTCCTACAATGAGCAGTTCTTC
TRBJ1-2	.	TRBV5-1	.	CASSLDRSAGVGYTF	TGCGCCAGCAGCTTGGATCGGAGCGCAGGGGTCGGCTACACCTTC
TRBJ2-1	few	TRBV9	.	CASSVSWASSYNEQFF	TGTGCCAGCAGCGTATCATGGGCATCCTCCTACAATGAGCAGTTCTTC
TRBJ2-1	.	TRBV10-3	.	CAISDSSSGNEQFF	TGTGCCATCAGTGATTCGAGTTCTGGCAATGAGCAGTTCTTC
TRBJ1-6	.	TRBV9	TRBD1	CASSETGANSPLHF	TGTGCCAGCAGCGAAACAGGGGCGAATTCACCCCTCCACTTT
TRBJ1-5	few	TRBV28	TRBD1	CASSLSSNTGVGNQPQHF	TGTGCCAGCAGTTTATCCAGTAACACAGGGGTAGGCAATCAGCCCCAGCATTTT
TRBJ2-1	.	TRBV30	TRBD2	CAWSFGLLSGTYNEQFF	TGTGCCTGGAGCTTTGGGCTGTTGAGCGGGACTTACAATGAGCAGTTCTTC
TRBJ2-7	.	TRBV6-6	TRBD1	CASSYSTGQEPYEQYF	TGTGCCAGCAGTTACTCGACGGGACAGGAGCCCTACGAGCAGTACTTC
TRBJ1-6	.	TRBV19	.	CASSPGAANSPLHF	TGTGCCAGTAGTCCCGGGGCAGCGAATTCACCCCTCCACTTT
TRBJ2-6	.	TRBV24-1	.	CATGDFSSGANVLTF	TGTGCCACTGGGGACTTTAGCTCTGGGGCCAACGTCCTGACTTTC
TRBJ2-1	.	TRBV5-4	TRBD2	CASSSLGLAGAYNEQFF	TGTGCCAGCAGCTCTCTCGGACTAGCGGGGGCTTACAATGAGCAGTTCTTC
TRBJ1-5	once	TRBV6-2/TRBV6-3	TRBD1	CASSYPVWTGRNQPQHF	TGTGCCAGCAGTTACCCTGTTTGGACAGGGCGCAATCAGCCCCAGCATTTT
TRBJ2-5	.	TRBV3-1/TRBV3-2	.	CASSRRGSGQETQYF	TGTGCCAGCAGCCGCCGGGGGAGCGGACAAGAGACCCAGTACTTC
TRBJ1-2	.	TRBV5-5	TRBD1	CASVNQGGLGGYTF	TGTGCCAGCGTCAATCAGGGGGGCTTGGGAGGCTACACCTTC